This T cell receptor (beta chain) was obtained from a study of blood T cell repertoires in COVID-19. Study-level background: Sources were T cells, B-cell-depleted T cells, or PBMCs; the material itself was cDNA or gDNA.

The CDR3 sequence is 16 residues long. V was pared by 7 bases and J by 5 bases, with 9 bases of the junction left unmatched. CDR1 and CDR2 from the germline V gene are SGHTA and FQGTGA. Using immunoSEQ multiplex PCR, the repertoire was profiled, and TCRdb retains in-frame clones only, with some absent. The sample contains some 330,000 clones, approximately 89% of which appear only once. Participant ages covered roughly 18 to 89 years across approximately 25 US areas. Cohorts were assigned according to the clinical history that participants reported. This clone occurred a few times. The rearrangement joins TRBV7-3 to TRBJ2-2; 11 bases agree with TRBD2. Source material: PBMCs or T cells enriched from blood (not recorded which). This TCR came from a man in his thirties or forties who had recovered from COVID-19. CDR3 sequence: CASTPSGGLGTGELFF. The CDR3 DNA is TGTGCCAGCACTCCTAGCGGGGGGTTAGGAACCGGGGAGCTGTTTTTT.